This is a list of T cell receptor beta chains from one sample in a study of somatic mutations in cytotoxic T cells in rheumatoid arthritis. TCRdb keeps only in-frame clones here, not all; method: immunoSEQ multiplex PCR. The sample records 5,500 to 6,500 clones, around 74% being singletons. Sequenced input: CD8+ T cells sorted from blood. Every receptor here comes from a woman aged 45-60 years in good health. CDR3s include the opening cysteine and the closing phenylalanine or tryptophan. The order of the fields is D gene, clone size, V gene, J gene, CDR3 protein, CDR3 DNA. D genes are given only for firm matches. Rows give clone size only sometimes, using once, few, many, or a class for an expanded clone.

>TRBD1|-|TRBV7-9|TRBJ1-2
CASSSGTGAYGYTF
TGTGCCAGCAGTTCTGGGACAGGGGCCTATGGCTACACCTTC
>-|-|TRBV27|TRBJ1-6
CASSEGLAPNSPLHF
TGTGCCAGCAGTGAGGGCCTTGCACCTAATTCACCCCTCCACTTT
>TRBD1|few|TRBV6-1|TRBJ1-2
CASSETGTGDRSGYTF
TGTGCCAGCAGTGAGACCGGGACAGGAGACAGGTCTGGCTACACCTTC
>TRBD2|few|TRBV4-1|TRBJ2-7
CASSQLAGVTYEQYF
TGCGCCAGCAGCCAACTAGCGGGCGTTACCTACGAGCAGTACTTC
>-|-|TRBV5-1|TRBJ1-4
CASSLGVDEKLFF
TGCGCCAGCAGCTTGGGTGTAGATGAAAAACTGTTTTTT
>-|few|TRBV6-1|TRBJ2-1
CASTTVSYNEQFF
TGTGCCAGCACCACAGTCTCCTACAATGAGCAGTTCTTC
>TRBD1|-|TRBV19|TRBJ1-2
CASSWGRGLSGYTF
TGTGCAAGTAGCTGGGGCAGGGGGCTTTCCGGCTACACCTTC
>-|-|TRBV2|TRBJ1-2
CASSVSGKGDYGYTF
TGTGCCAGCAGTGTTTCAGGGAAGGGGGACTATGGCTACACCTTC
>-|few|TRBV11-2|TRBJ2-7
CASSLDGGNEQYF
TGTGCCAGCAGCTTAGATGGAGGGAACGAGCAGTACTTC
>-|-|TRBV2|TRBJ2-1
CASREDSYNEQFF
TGTGCCAGCAGAGAAGACAGTTACAATGAGCAGTTCTTC
>TRBD2|medium-sized|TRBV5-4|TRBJ2-3
CASSPLAGGATDTQYF
TGTGCCAGCAGCCCCCTAGCGGGGGGTGCCACAGATACGCAGTATTTT
>TRBD2|-|TRBV4-1|TRBJ2-1
CASSPSGGYNEQFF
TGCGCCAGCAGCCCCTCGGGGGGGTACAATGAGCAGTTCTTC
>-|few|TRBV7-8|TRBJ1-5
CASSLVDSNLYPNQPQHF
TGTGCCAGCAGCTTAGTGGACAGTAACCTCTACCCCAATCAGCCCCAGCATTTT
>TRBD1|-|TRBV9|TRBJ2-3
CASSGTGGDTQYF
TGTGCCAGCAGCGGGACAGGGGGCGATACGCAGTATTTT
>-|-|TRBV9|TRBJ2-5
CASSVEGDQETQYF
TGTGCCAGCAGCGTAGAGGGGGACCAAGAGACCCAGTACTTC
>-|-|TRBV7-7|TRBJ1-4
CASSSEGGRGEKLFF
TGTGCCAGCAGCAGCGAGGGGGGGCGCGGTGAAAAACTGTTTTTT
>TRBD2|-|TRBV15|TRBJ2-2
CATRYQRGGPGELFF
TGTGCCACCCGCTATCAACGGGGGGGCCCCGGGGAGCTGTTTTTT
>-|-|TRBV7-8|TRBJ2-1
CASNRESAYGEQFF
TGTGCCAGCAACCGAGAGAGCGCGTATGGTGAGCAGTTCTTC
>TRBD1|few|TRBV4-1|TRBJ1-5
CASSQGQGTINQPQHF
TGCGCCAGCAGCCAAGGACAGGGGACGATCAATCAGCCCCAGCATTTT
>-|-|TRBV5-5|TRBJ2-7
CASSGQSYEQYF
TGTGCCAGCAGCGGACAGTCCTACGAGCAGTACTTC
>TRBD2|-|TRBV2|TRBJ2-1
CASSTSGGPNEQFF
TGTGCCAGCAGTACCAGCGGGGGGCCCAATGAGCAGTTCTTC
>TRBD1|once|TRBV27|TRBJ1-2
CASSLSQGAASSNYGYTF
TGTGCCAGCAGTCTCTCACAGGGGGCTGCCTCTTCTAACTATGGCTACACCTTC
>-|-|TRBV19|TRBJ1-1
CASSHPPGARGNTEAFF
TGTGCCAGTAGTCACCCCCCCGGGGCCAGGGGGAACACTGAAGCTTTCTTT
>TRBD2|-|TRBV6-1|TRBJ2-1
CASSEQAGGPYNEQFF
TGTGCCAGCAGTGAACAAGCGGGGGGACCCTACAATGAGCAGTTCTTC
>TRBD1|-|TRBV27|TRBJ2-1
CASTSRWGQDYNEQFF
TGTGCCAGCACCTCCCGTTGGGGACAGGACTACAATGAGCAGTTCTTC
>TRBD1|-|TRBV7-2|TRBJ2-7
CASSYGQGWYEQYF
TGTGCCAGCAGCTACGGACAGGGGTGGTACGAGCAGTACTTC
>-|-|TRBV1|TRBJ2-7
CTSSQPKTGIASYGQYF
TGCACCAGCAGCCAACCTAAAACAGGGATCGCGTCCTACGGGCAGTACTTC
>-|-|TRBV5-4|TRBJ2-2
CASSLARAGELFF
TGTGCCAGCAGCTTGGCCAGGGCCGGGGAGCTGTTTTTT
>-|-|TRBV27|TRBJ2-2
CASSIPTGELFF
TGTGCCAGCAGTATTCCAACCGGGGAGCTGTTTTTT
>-|-|TRBV9|TRBJ1-2
CASSGSGSLRGYTF
TGTGCCAGCAGCGGCTCCGGGTCCCTGAGGGGCTACACCTTC
>TRBD2|-|TRBV5-4|TRBJ2-7
CASSFGGLTSGAYEQYF
TGTGCCAGCAGCTTCGGCGGGCTGACTAGCGGAGCCTACGAGCAGTACTTC
>-|-|TRBV5-6|TRBJ2-1
CASSWGEARAEQFF
TGTGCCAGCAGCTGGGGGGAGGCCAGAGCGGAGCAGTTCTTC
>-|-|TRBV19|TRBJ1-4
CASKWHNNEKLFF
TGTGCCAGTAAGTGGCATAATAATGAAAAACTGTTTTTT
>-|-|TRBV29-1|TRBJ2-2
CSVWGVNTGELFF
TGCAGCGTGTGGGGGGTAAACACCGGGGAGCTGTTTTTT
>-|-|TRBV25-1|TRBJ1-1
CASSERLGPGLAF
TGTGCCAGCAGTGAGCGTCTGGGGCCCGGCCTCGCATTT